This entry lists 20 T cell receptor beta chains sequenced from one sample in a study of T cell responses to AZD1222 COVID-19 vaccine. Libraries were prepared by immunoSEQ multiplex PCR; TCRdb keeps only in-frame clonotypes and omits some of them. The sample consists of under 140,000 clones, about 87% of them appearing once. The sample consisted of peripheral blood, taken 28 days after the second AZD1222 dose. The source is an adult who received the AZD1222 COVID-19 vaccine.

This chain links TRBV18 with TRBJ1-5; 8 bases are shared with TRBD1. Germline-derived CDR1 and CDR2 are KGHSH and LQKENI. The ends lost 5 bases at V and 3 bases at J; junction bases unmatched: 6. The CDR3 length is 15 residues. CDR3: CASSVGQGDNQPQHF. For the CDR3, the DNA is TGTGCCAGCTCAGTTGGACAGGGAGACAATCAGCCCCAGCATTTT.

This clone appeared a single time. This rearrangement joins TRBV11-3 to TRBJ1-2, with TRBD1 matching over 8 bases. This CDR3 has 14 amino acids. Germline CDR1 SGHNT, CDR2 YENEEA. V dropped 5 bases and J dropped 4; count of bases not matched to a gene: 6. CDR3 in amino acids: CASSAGGQGYGYTF. In nucleotides, the CDR3 is TGTGCCAGCAGCGCCGGAGGACAGGGCTATGGCTACACCTTC.

This sequence joins TRBV7-2 and TRBJ2-1, with D unclear. V lost 5 bases, J lost 0 bases, and 11 bases lay in between. This CDR3 spans 15 amino acids. Germline-derived CDR1 and CDR2 are SGHTA and FQGNSA. CDR3: CASSRTGSSYNEQFF. In nucleotides, the CDR3 is TGTGCCAGCAGCCGGACGGGTAGCTCCTACAATGAGCAGTTCTTC.

This sequence joins TRBV4-1 and TRBJ1-1, with D tentatively TRBD1 (5 bases). The length of the CDR3 is 17 residues. Trimming cost V 1 base and J 0 bases, with 15 bases left between them. Germline assignment: CDR1 MGHRA and CDR2 YSYEKL. The CDR3 reads CASSQAMGEIMNTEAFF. CDR3 nucleotide sequence: TGCGCCAGCAGCCAAGCGATGGGGGAAATTATGAACACTGAAGCTTTCTTT.

The V and J genes are TRBV18 and TRBJ1-1; 9 positions match TRBD1. The CDR3 loop spans 15 amino acids. With 4 bases clipped from V and 4 bases from J, the junction kept 7 bases outside the gene matches. Germline CDR1 reads KGHSH; CDR2 reads LQKENI. CDR3 loop: CASSLDRGPGTEAFF. CDR3 bases: TGTGCCAGCTCACTGGACAGGGGCCCAGGCACTGAAGCTTTCTTT.

The chain combines TRBV7-8 with TRBJ1-5, with 7 bases that match TRBD1. Per the germline V gene, CDR1 is SGHVS and CDR2 is FQNEAQ. There are 16 residues in the CDR3. With 1 base clipped from V and 1 base from J, the junction kept 4 bases outside the gene matches. CDR3: CASSLEGGWSNQPQHF. As DNA, the CDR3 is TGTGCCAGCAGCTTAGAAGGGGGCTGGAGCAATCAGCCCCAGCATTTT.

The V gene is TRBV5-1, the J gene TRBJ2-6; 12 nucleotides agree with TRBD1. With 0 bases clipped from V and 3 bases from J, the junction kept 7 bases outside the gene matches. The CDR3 totals 19 residues. Germline CDR1 and CDR2: SGHRS and YFSETQ. Written as DNA, the CDR3 is TGCGCCAGCAGCTTGGCCGGGACAGGGGGCGCGGATGGGGCCAACGTCCTGACTTTC. This encodes CASSLAGTGGADGANVLTF.

In this sample, this clone turned up once. DNA for the CDR3: TGTGCCATCAGTGGGTCTAGCGGGGGGACCTCCACAGATACGCAGTATTTT. It specifies CAISGSSGGTSTDTQYF. This sequence joins TRBV10-3 and TRBJ2-3; the match to TRBD2 covers 11 bases. Germline values: CDR1 ENHRY, CDR2 SYGVKD. The V gene end was trimmed by 4 bases and the J gene end by 2 bases; junction bases not matched to a gene: 8. The CDR3 runs 17 residues.

The chain has TRBV7-9 and TRBJ2-5; 9 bases agree with TRBD2. The V gene end was trimmed by 1 base and the J gene end by 3 bases; junction bases not matched to a gene: 3. Germline CDR1 is SEHNR and CDR2 is FQNEAQ (reference sequence). The CDR3 runs 15 residues. In DNA form, the CDR3 reads TGTGCCAGCAGCTTAGTTGGGACTAGCAAAGAGACCCAGTACTTC. Encoded protein: CASSLVGTSKETQYF.

The chain employs TRBV10-3 and TRBJ2-3; 8 nucleotides line up with TRBD1. The V gene's germline CDR1 is ENHRY and CDR2 SYGVKD. This CDR3 comprises 14 residues. V lost 11 bases to trimming and J lost 2 bases; unmatched junction nucleotides: 9. In DNA, the CDR3 is TGTGCCTCACAGACAGGGGCCTTCACAGATACGCAGTATTTT. Translation gives CASQTGAFTDTQYF.

The chain combines TRBV18 with TRBJ1-1; 7 bases fit TRBD1. This CDR3 region has 13 residues. Germline V gene sequence: CDR1 KGHSH, CDR2 LQKENI. The ends lost 3 bases at V and 3 bases at J; junction bases unmatched: 1. CDR3 sequence reads: CASSPTGDTEAFF. CDR3 coding DNA: TGTGCCAGCTCACCCACAGGGGACACTGAAGCTTTCTTT.

This clone was observed a handful of times. V is TRBV25-1 and J is TRBJ1-1, with D possibly matching TRBD1 (5 bases). The V end was cut by 2 bases, the J end by 6 bases, with 13 bases between. The CDR3 is made up of 14 amino acids. The germline gives CDR1 MGHDK, CDR2 SYGVNS. Written as DNA, the CDR3 is TGTGCCAGCAGTGAAGGAGGGGTTGCGGCTGAAGCTTTCTTT. Amino acid sequence: CASSEGGVAAEAFF.

This rearrangement joins TRBV19 to TRBJ2-7; 10 bases are a match to TRBD1. Germline V gene data show CDR1 as LNHDA and CDR2 as SQIVND (reference sequence). CDR3 length: 12 amino acids. The CDR3, as DNA: TGTGCGACAGGGGGCGTATTCGACGAGCAGTACTTC. Translating it yields CATGGVFDEQYF.

The CDR3 sequence is CASSQGGREQYF. CDR3 coding DNA: TGTGCCAGCAGCCAAGGGGGCCGCGAGCAGTACTTC. V is TRBV3-1 (or the pseudogene TRBV3-2) and J is TRBJ2-7, with a possible D match to TRBD1 (5 bases). Deletions cut 1 base from V and 6 bases from J, with 7 bases between. The CDR3 has 12 residues. Germline CDR1 reads LGHDT; CDR2 reads YNNKEL (reference sequence).

The chain links TRBV28 to TRBJ2-7; TRBD2 is a possible D gene (6 bases). Per the germline V gene, CDR1 is MDHEN and CDR2 is SYDVKM. The V end lost 5 bases, the J end lost 0 bases, and 23 bases lay between the germline ends. The CDR3 has 18 amino acids. CDR3: CASSLSTRIARSSYEQYF. The CDR3 DNA sequence: TGTGCCAGCAGTCTCTCGACTAGAATTGCGAGGAGCTCCTACGAGCAGTACTTC. The variable domain in full, with the rest retrieved from reference TRBV28 and TRBJ2-7, is DVKVTQSSRYLVKRTGEKVFLECVQDMDHENMFWYRQDPGLGLRLIYFSYDVKMKEKGDIPEGYSVSREKKERFSLILESASTNQTSMYLCASSLSTRIARSSYEQYFGPGTRLTVT.

V and J are TRBV7-8 and TRBJ1-2; unclear D gene. Trimming removed 5 bases from V and 6 bases from J, with 16 bases in between. Germline V lookup: CDR1 SGHVS, CDR2 FQNEAQ. The CDR3 has 14 residues. CDR3 sequence (DNA): TGTGCCAGCAGCAGTACAGTCGGTCCCCATGGCTACACCTTC. This translates into CASSSTVGPHGYTF.

The chain carries TRBV14 and TRBJ1-6; D not resolved. This CDR3 comprises 12 residues. The ends were cut back, 0 bases at V and 10 bases at J, with 4 bases in the middle. Looked up from germline, CDR1 is SGHDN and CDR2 is FVKESK. The CDR3 sequence is CASSQERSPLHF. The DNA of the CDR3 is TGTGCCAGCAGCCAAGAGCGGTCACCCCTCCACTTT.

The rearrangement uses TRBV12-5 and TRBJ1-2, with TRBD1 as a possible D gene (5 bases). V dropped 2 bases and J dropped 4 bases, with 11 bases sitting between them. CDR1 and CDR2 (germline): LGHNT, FRNRAP. This CDR3 is built from 14 residues. CDR3 protein: CASGLSATGYGYTF. As DNA, the CDR3 is TGTGCTAGTGGTTTGTCGGCAACAGGCTATGGCTACACCTTC.

This chain uses TRBV28 with TRBJ1-4; D gene uncertain. The CDR3 is 14 amino acids. Trimming took off 2 bases at V and 12 bases at J, with 16 bases between the two ends. From germline, CDR1 is MDHEN and CDR2 SYDVKM. The CDR3 nucleotides are TGTGCCAGCAGTTTAGCTTCACGTCCGAGTCAACTGTTTTTT. Protein product: CASSLASRPSQLFF.

This clone showed up just a few times. This sequence joins TRBV11-2 and TRBJ1-2, with D hard to call. This CDR3 has 14 amino acids. The germline V gene has CDR1 SGHAT and CDR2 FQNNGV. Trimming cost V 2 bases and J 8 bases, with 15 bases left between them. Here the CDR3 DNA reads TGTGCCAGCAGCTTACTTCGACGGGGTTACGGCTACACCTTC. Its translation is CASSLLRRGYGYTF.